Following are 14 T cell receptor beta chains from one sample sequenced in a study of blood T cell repertoires in COVID-19. This table comes from immunoSEQ multiplex PCR, and its TCRdb copy is limited to in-frame clones, with some not included. Of 80,000 to 130,000 clones listed, 92% are singletons. The source material was peripheral blood. The receptor set was obtained from a man between 70 and 80 years old with acute or convalescent COVID-19.

This chain links TRBV27 with TRBJ2-7; a possible D gene is TRBD2 (6 bases). CDR1 and CDR2 (germline): MNHEY, SMNVEV (reference sequence). The CDR3 runs 14 residues. The V and J ends lost 5 bases and 6 bases respectively, with 17 bases between them. The CDR3, as DNA: TGTGCCAGCAGTATGGGGACGGGGGTTGGCGAGCAGTACTTC. Encoded protein: CASSMGTGVGEQYF.

This clone turned up a few times. The gene calls are TRBV10-3 and TRBJ1-2, with D possibly being TRBD1 (6 bases). The germline CDR1 and CDR2 sequences are ENHRY and SYGVKD. V gave up 0 bases and J gave up 4 bases, with 15 bases separating them. This CDR3 contains 16 residues. CDR3 DNA sequence: TGTGCCATCAGTGAGTCGTCAGGGGAGTCAATCTATGGCTACACCTTC. Its protein product is CAISESSGESIYGYTF.

The rearrangement joins TRBV6-5 to TRBJ2-7; D may be TRBD2 (5 bases). Germline CDR1 is MNHEY and CDR2 is SVGAGI. This CDR3 is built from 14 residues. V shed 5 bases and J shed 4 bases, with 15 bases lying between them. The DNA of the CDR3 is TGTGCCAGCAGTCTAATTCGGGGATTTTACGAGCAGTACTTC. Protein: CASSLIRGFYEQYF.

The V call is TRBV3-1 (or the pseudogene TRBV3-2), the J call TRBJ2-1; 8 nucleotides agree with TRBD2. Trimming took 2 bases from V and 8 from J; bases not matched to a gene: 8. Germline values: CDR1 LGHDT, CDR2 YNNKEL (reference sequence). This CDR3 comprises 15 residues. CDR3 in amino acids: CASSQPGLGDHEQFF. Here the CDR3 DNA reads TGTGCCAGCAGCCAACCGGGACTAGGTGATCATGAGCAGTTCTTC.

The chain combines TRBV12-3 or TRBV12-4 with TRBJ1-5; no definite D call. V was clipped by 3 bases and J by 4 bases, with 7 bases between them. CDR3 length: 13 residues. The CDR3: CASSFGENQPQHF. CDR3 DNA: TGTGCCAGCAGTTTTGGGGAGAATCAGCCCCAGCATTTT.

V is TRBV12-5 and J is TRBJ2-7; D perhaps matches TRBD2 (6 bases). V dropped 3 bases and J dropped 3 bases, with 9 bases sitting between them. The germline gives CDR1 LGHNT, CDR2 FRNRAP. This CDR3 contains 13 residues. Here the CDR3 DNA reads TGTGCTAGTGGTTTCGGAGGGTACTACGAGCAGTACTTC. Translated, it gives CASGFGGYYEQYF.

The V call is TRBV6-5, the J call TRBJ1-1; possible D gene TRBD1, 6 bases. Germline V lookup: CDR1 MNHEY, CDR2 SVGAGI. There are 13 residues in the CDR3. V gave up 6 bases and J gave up 1 base, with 9 bases separating them. This chain's CDR3 is CASRDSTNTEAFF. CDR3 DNA: TGTGCCAGCAGGGACAGTACGAACACTGAAGCTTTCTTT.

The genes are TRBV29-1 and TRBJ1-1; a possible D gene is TRBD1 (5 bases). Germline assignment: CDR1 SQVTM and CDR2 ANQGSEA. V shed 4 bases and J shed 5 bases, with 11 bases lying between them. This CDR3 has 12 amino acids. Here the CDR3 reads CSVVGEGTEAFF. The DNA of the CDR3 is TGCAGCGTTGTAGGGGAGGGTACTGAAGCTTTCTTT.

The table lists this clone with a count of one. The chain combines TRBV11-2 with TRBJ2-5; 12 bases are a match to TRBD2. V dropped 4 bases and J dropped 5; count of bases not matched to a gene: 14. The CDR3 contains 18 residues. The germline gives CDR1 SGHAT, CDR2 FQNNGV. The CDR3 coding sequence is TGTGCCAGCAGCTCCCATCGTCTAGCGGGAGGGCCGGGGGAGACCCAGTACTTC. Amino acids: CASSSHRLAGGPGETQYF.

This rearrangement joins TRBV5-6 to TRBJ2-5; D not certain. Germline assignment: CDR1 SGHDT and CDR2 YYEEEE. V lost 1 base and J lost 2, with 6 bases in between. This CDR3 is built from 13 residues. CDR3 protein: CASSLKYQETQYF. The CDR3 DNA follows: TGTGCCAGCAGCTTGAAATATCAAGAGACCCAGTACTTC.

The chain is built from TRBV28 and TRBJ1-2; unclear D gene. The CDR3 is made up of 14 amino acids. Deletions cut 3 bases from V and 8 bases from J, with 16 bases between. CDR1 and CDR2 from the germline V gene are MDHEN and SYDVKM. The CDR3, as DNA: TGTGCCAGCAGTTTCCAATGGAGGTCGGGAGGCTACACCTTC. Its protein product is CASSFQWRSGGYTF.

The chain recombines TRBV9 with TRBJ1-6; 8 bases map to TRBD1. Germline CDR1 reads SGDLS; CDR2 reads YYNGEE. The CDR3 has 15 amino acids. V trimming: 1 base; J trimming: 8 bases; junction bases outside the gene matches: 5. The chain's CDR3 is CASSVTGQGYSPLHF. The CDR3 DNA follows: TGTGCCAGCAGCGTAACAGGACAGGGATATTCACCCCTCCACTTT.

The V and J genes are TRBV6-6 and TRBJ1-1; 7 positions agree with TRBD1. There are 13 residues in the CDR3. The germline V gene encodes CDR1 MNHNY and CDR2 SVGAGI (reference sequence). V gave up 6 bases and J gave up 3 bases; unmatched junction bases: 4. In DNA, the CDR3 is TGTGCCAGCAGCAACCAGGGGGACACTGAAGCTTTCTTT. Translated, it gives CASSNQGDTEAFF.

The chain carries TRBV9 and TRBJ2-1; 8 nucleotides match TRBD2. With V trimmed by 4 bases and J by 6 bases, 12 bases remained unmatched. The CDR3 covers 16 residues. Per the germline V gene, CDR1 is SGDLS and CDR2 is YYNGEE. Here the CDR3 reads CASSTPAGENANEQFF. For the CDR3, the DNA is TGTGCCAGCAGCACTCCAGCGGGAGAGAACGCCAATGAGCAGTTCTTC.